This T cell receptor (beta chain) was recorded in a study of T-cell reconstitution after alpha-beta-depleted transplantation in children. Preparation of the TCRbeta library involved a method that used unique molecular identifiers. One entry per CDR3 protein, called by TCRdb with MiXCR from the PCR reads. The sample contains just under 550,000 distinct CDR3 sequences, approximately 20% of which appear only once. The V and J ends lost 4 bases and 8 bases, in that order; junction bases with no gene match: 10. Per germline, CDR1 SGHRS and CDR2 YFSETQ. The length of the CDR3 is 15 residues. This chain connects TRBV5-1 to TRBJ1-4; TRBD1 matches at 8 bases. Specimen: PBMCs from the stem cell graft donor, collected from the stem cell graft. This receptor was identified in a human donor who donated a stem cell graft to a child with acute lymphoblastic leukemia. The CDR3: CASSLTGAVTEKLFF. CDR3 DNA: TGCGCCAGCAGCCTGACAGGGGCGGTTACCGAAAAACTGTTTTTT. Complete variable domain (other parts from reference TRBV5-1 and TRBJ1-4): KAGVTQTPRYLIKTRGQQVTLSCSPISGHRSVSWYQQTPGQGLQFLFEYFSETQRNKGNFPGRFSGRQFSNSRSEMNVSTLELGDSALYLCASSLTGAVTEKLFFGSGTQLSVL.